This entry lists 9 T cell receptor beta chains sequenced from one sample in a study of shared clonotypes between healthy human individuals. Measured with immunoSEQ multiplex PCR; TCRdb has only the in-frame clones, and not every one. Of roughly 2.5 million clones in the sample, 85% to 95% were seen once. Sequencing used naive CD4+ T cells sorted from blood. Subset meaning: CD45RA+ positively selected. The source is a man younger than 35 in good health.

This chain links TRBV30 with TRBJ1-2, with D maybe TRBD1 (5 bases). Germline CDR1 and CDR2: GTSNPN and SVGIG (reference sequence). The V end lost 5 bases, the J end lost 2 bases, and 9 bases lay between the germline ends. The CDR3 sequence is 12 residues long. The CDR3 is CAWGRENYGYTF. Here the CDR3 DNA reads TGTGCCTGGGGCAGGGAAAACTATGGCTACACCTTC.

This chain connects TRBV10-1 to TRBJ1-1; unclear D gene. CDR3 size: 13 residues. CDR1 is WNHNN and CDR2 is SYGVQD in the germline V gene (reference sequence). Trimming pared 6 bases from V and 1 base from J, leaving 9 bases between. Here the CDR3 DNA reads TGCGCCAGCAGGGGCCAGAAGAACACTGAAGCTTTCTTT. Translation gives CASRGQKNTEAFF.

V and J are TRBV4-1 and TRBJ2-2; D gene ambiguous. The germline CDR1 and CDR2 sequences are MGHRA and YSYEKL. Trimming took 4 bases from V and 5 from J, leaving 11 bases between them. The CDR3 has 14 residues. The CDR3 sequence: CASSPIGFTGELFF. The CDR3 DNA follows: TGCGCCAGCAGCCCCATAGGGTTTACCGGGGAGCTGTTTTTT.

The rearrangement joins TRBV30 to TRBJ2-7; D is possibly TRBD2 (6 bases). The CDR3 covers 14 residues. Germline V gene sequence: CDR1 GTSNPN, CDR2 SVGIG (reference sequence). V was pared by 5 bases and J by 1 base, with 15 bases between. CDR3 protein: CAWALGGLSYEQYF. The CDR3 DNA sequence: TGTGCCTGGGCCTTGGGGGGATTATCCTACGAGCAGTACTTC.

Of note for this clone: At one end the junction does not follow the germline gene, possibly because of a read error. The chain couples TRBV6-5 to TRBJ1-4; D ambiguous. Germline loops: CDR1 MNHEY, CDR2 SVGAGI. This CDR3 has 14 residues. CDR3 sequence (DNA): TGTGCCAGCAGACCGGGCCCAAACCTTGAACAACTGTTTTTT. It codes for CASRPGPNLEQLFF.

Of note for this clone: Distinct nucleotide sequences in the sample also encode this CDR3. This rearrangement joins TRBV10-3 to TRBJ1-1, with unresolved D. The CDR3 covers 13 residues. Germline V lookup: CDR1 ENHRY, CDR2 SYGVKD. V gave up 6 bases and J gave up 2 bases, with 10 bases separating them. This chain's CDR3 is CAIRPDGNTEAFF. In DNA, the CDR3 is TGTGCCATCAGACCGGACGGAAACACTGAAGCTTTCTTT.

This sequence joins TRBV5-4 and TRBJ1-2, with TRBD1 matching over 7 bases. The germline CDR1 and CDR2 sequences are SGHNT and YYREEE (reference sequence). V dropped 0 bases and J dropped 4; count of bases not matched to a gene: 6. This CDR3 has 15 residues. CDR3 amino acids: CASSLAGAGGYGYTF. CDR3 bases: TGTGCCAGCAGCTTGGCCGGGGCAGGGGGCTATGGCTACACCTTC.

The chain's CDR3 is CASSTPGILETQYF. The CDR3, as DNA: TGTGCCAGCAGCACTCCAGGGATTCTTGAGACCCAGTACTTC. This chain joins TRBV5-5 and TRBJ2-5, with a tentative D call TRBD1 (5 bases). V lost 4 bases to trimming and J lost 5 bases, with 15 bases between them. The CDR3 contains 14 residues. Germline V gene sequence: CDR1 SGHKS, CDR2 YYEKEE (reference sequence).

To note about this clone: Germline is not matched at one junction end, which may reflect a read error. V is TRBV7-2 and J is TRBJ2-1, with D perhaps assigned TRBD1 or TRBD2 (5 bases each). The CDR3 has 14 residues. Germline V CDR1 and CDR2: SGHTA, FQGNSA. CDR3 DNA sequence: TGTGCCAGCAACGCGGGCCCCTCGGGGCCGTCCCGAGTCTTC. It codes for CASNAGPSGPSRVF.